These 31 T cell receptor beta chains were sequenced from one sample in a study of immune evolution from preneoplasia to lung adenocarcinoma. Clones were sequenced by immunoSEQ multiplex PCR, and TCRdb holds only the in-frame ones, with some missing. Here the sample spans under 5,000 clones, around 88% being singletons. The sample consisted of FFPE lung adenocarcinoma in situ tissue. The source is a person aged 65-85 years with lung adenocarcinoma.

The chain combines TRBV6-5 with TRBJ2-7; TRBD2 matches at 9 bases. CDR1 is MNHEY, CDR2 SVGAGI, per germline. CDR3 length: 15 residues. With V trimmed by 10 bases and J by 7 bases, 17 bases remained unmatched. CDR3 amino acids: CATEPPASGVREQYF. The CDR3 DNA reads as TGTGCCACCGAACCCCCGGCTAGCGGGGTTCGGGAGCAGTACTTC.

V and J are TRBV15 and TRBJ1-5, with D hard to call. Germline-derived CDR1 and CDR2 are LNHNV and YYDKDF (reference sequence). This CDR3 comprises 14 residues. Trimming pared 8 bases from V and 7 bases from J, leaving 18 bases between. The CDR3 loop is CATQVQLYGQPQHF. The CDR3 nucleotides are TGTGCCACCCAAGTACAGCTTTATGGCCAGCCCCAGCATTTT.

V and J are TRBV14 and TRBJ2-7; D unclear. V was shortened by 0 bases and J by 4 bases, with 7 bases between the two germline ends. This CDR3 region has 13 residues. In germline, CDR1 is SGHDN, CDR2 FVKESK. This CDR3 reads CASSQDPRYEQYF. As DNA, the CDR3 is TGTGCCAGCAGCCAAGATCCCAGGTACGAGCAGTACTTC.

The CDR3 protein is CASSYRQHQRPGIQYF. The DNA for the CDR3 is TGTGCCAGCAGTTACCGACAGCACCAACGACCCGGCATTCAGTACTTC. The chain combines TRBV27 with TRBJ2-4; D might be TRBD1 (5 bases). This CDR3 contains 16 residues. The V and J ends lost 4 bases and 9 bases respectively, with 22 bases between them. Germline V lookup: CDR1 MNHEY, CDR2 SMNVEV (reference sequence).

The V call is TRBV7-2, the J call TRBJ2-1; 7 bases fit TRBD2. Germline V CDR1 and CDR2: SGHTA, FQGNSA. The CDR3 extends over 15 amino acids. Unmatched junction bases numbered 12, after V lost 5 bases and J lost 8 bases. CDR3 in amino acids: CASSPVLADIHEQFF. For the CDR3, the DNA is TGTGCCAGCAGCCCCGTCCTAGCGGACATACATGAGCAGTTCTTC.

The chain couples TRBV7-2 to TRBJ2-7; no clear D gene. The V gene's germline CDR1 is SGHTA and CDR2 FQGNSA. Trimming stripped 1 base from V and 5 bases from J, with 6 bases between. The CDR3 covers 12 residues. The CDR3 loop reads CASSLGSDEQYF. In DNA form, the CDR3 reads TGTGCCAGCAGCTTAGGCAGCGACGAGCAGTACTTC. The full variable domain, with the rest looked up from reference TRBV7-2 and TRBJ2-7, is GAGVSQSPSNKVTEKGKDVELRCDPISGHTALYWYRQSLGQGLEFLIYFQGNSAPDKSGLPSDRFSAERTGGSVSTLTIQRTQQEDSAVYLCASSLGSDEQYFGPGTRLTVT.

The chain couples TRBV6-5 to TRBJ1-2, with 7 positions matching TRBD1. Germline V gene lookup returns CDR1 MNHEY and CDR2 SVGAGI. This CDR3 has 14 amino acids. With 7 bases clipped from V and 1 base from J, the junction kept 6 bases outside the gene matches. The CDR3 DNA follows: TGTGCCAGCAACGGGACAGCGATTAACTATGGCTACACCTTC. Amino acids: CASNGTAINYGYTF.

The chain joins TRBV30 to TRBJ2-3; D uncertain. Germline V gene data show CDR1 as GTSNPN and CDR2 as SVGIG (reference sequence). Trimming took off 0 bases at V and 6 bases at J, with 4 bases between the two ends. The CDR3 loop spans 11 amino acids. The CDR3 region is CAWSVFDTQYF. The CDR3, as DNA: TGTGCCTGGAGTGTGTTTGATACGCAGTATTTT.

The J gene is TRBJ2-7, the V gene TRBV7-8; D not resolved. V lost 5 bases and J lost 12, with 14 bases in between. The CDR3 is 11 amino acids. Germline CDR1 reads SGHVS; CDR2 reads FQNEAQ. CDR3 nucleotides: TGTGCCAGCAGCCTCGACGGCCCCATGTACTTC. This translates into CASSLDGPMYF. The whole variable domain, filled in from reference TRBV7-8 and TRBJ2-7, reads GAGVSQSPRYKVAKRGQDVALRCDPISGHVSLFWYQQALGQGPEFLTYFQNEAQLDKSGLPSDRFFAERPEGSVSTLKIQRTQQEDSAVYLCASSLDGPMYFGPGTRLTVT.

CDR3 residues: CASSYVRDASQPQHF. The CDR3 DNA is TGTGCCAGCAGTTACGTTCGGGATGCGAGTCAGCCCCAGCATTTT. The chain has TRBV6-5 and TRBJ1-5; D uncertain. V shed 2 bases and J shed 6 bases, with 14 bases lying between them. Germline loops: CDR1 MNHEY, CDR2 SVGAGI. This CDR3 region has 15 residues.

This clone was seen a single time. The chain couples TRBV7-5 to TRBJ1-1. TRBV7-5 is given as a pseudogene. This CDR3 region has 11 residues. As DNA, the CDR3 is TGTGCCAGCAGTAGGACCCTTGAAGCTTTCTTT. It yields the protein CASSRTLEAFF.

The chain employs TRBV9 and TRBJ2-5; D remains ambiguous. The CDR3 is 16 residues long. Germline CDR1 reads SGDLS; CDR2 reads YYNGEE. The V gene lost 0 bases and the J gene lost 2 bases, with 14 bases spanning the gap. The CDR3 spells CASSVATYTPQETQYF. CDR3 nucleotides: TGTGCCAGCAGCGTAGCTACCTACACGCCTCAAGAGACCCAGTACTTC.

This chain links TRBV30 with TRBJ2-2, with D possibly TRBD2 on 6 matching bases. V was trimmed by 1 base and J by 1 base, leaving 10 bases between them. In germline, CDR1 is GTSNPN, CDR2 SVGIG (reference sequence). The CDR3 spans 15 residues. Here the CDR3 reads CAWSGGSGNTGELFF. In DNA form, the CDR3 reads TGTGCCTGGAGTGGGGGTAGCGGGAACACCGGGGAGCTGTTTTTT.

The CDR3 loop is CASRATSGIFYEQYF. The CDR3 region has the DNA TGTGCCAGCAGAGCAACTAGCGGGATATTCTACGAGCAGTACTTC. The J gene is TRBJ2-7, the V gene TRBV21-1; the DNA was not compared with TRBD2, the D call given in the table. TRBV21-1 is a documented pseudogene. This CDR3 has 15 residues.

V gene TRBV10-3 combines with J gene TRBJ1-1; TRBD1 matches at 9 bases. Per the germline V gene, CDR1 is ENHRY and CDR2 is SYGVKD. V lost 3 bases and J lost 1; bases outside the gene matches: 3. There are 15 residues in the CDR3. The CDR3 DNA reads as TGTGCCATCAGTGAAGGACAGGGGAGGAACACTGAAGCTTTCTTT. The encoded protein is CAISEGQGRNTEAFF.

V is TRBV30 and J is TRBJ1-1, with D unclear. Germline CDR1 reads GTSNPN; CDR2 reads SVGIG (reference sequence). Trimming pared 4 bases from V and 1 base from J, leaving 10 bases between. This CDR3 has 13 residues. The DNA for the CDR3 is TGTGCCTGGAACAGCGGACGGAACACTGAAGCTTTCTTT. As protein: CAWNSGRNTEAFF.

CDR3 nucleotides: TGTGCCAGCAGCCCAGGGGTTGCGAACACTGAAGCTTTCTTT. This encodes CASSPGVANTEAFF. The chain employs TRBV7-8 and TRBJ1-1; maybe TRBD1 (6 bases). This CDR3 region has 14 residues. Germline V lookup: CDR1 SGHVS, CDR2 FQNEAQ. Trimming pared 5 bases from V and 1 base from J, leaving 11 bases between. Full variable domain (rest looked up from reference TRBV7-8 and TRBJ1-1): GAGVSQSPRYKVAKRGQDVALRCDPISGHVSLFWYQQALGQGPEFLTYFQNEAQLDKSGLPSDRFFAERPEGSVSTLKIQRTQQEDSAVYLCASSPGVANTEAFFGQGTRLTVV.

This sequence joins TRBV7-9 and TRBJ1-1, with 11 nucleotides matching TRBD1. Germline V gene lookup returns CDR1 SEHNR and CDR2 FQNEAQ (reference sequence). The CDR3 loop spans 14 amino acids. Trimming removed 5 bases from V and 5 bases from J; junction bases left unmatched: 4. In DNA, the CDR3 is TGTGCCAGCAGCAAGGGACAGGGGGGGACTGAAGCTTTCTTT. Amino acid sequence: CASSKGQGGTEAFF. Based on the CDR3 plus reference TRBV7-9 and TRBJ1-1, the full variable domain is DTGVSQNPRHKITKRGQNVTFRCDPISEHNRLYWYRQTLGQGPEFLTYFQNEAQLEKSRLLSDRFSAERPKGSFSTLEIQRTEQGDSAMYLCASSKGQGGTEAFFGQGTRLTVV.

The rearrangement uses TRBV7-2 and TRBJ2-7; D ambiguous. CDR1 and CDR2 (germline): SGHTA, FQGNSA. The V and J ends lost 0 bases and 6 bases respectively, with 6 bases between them. This CDR3 is built from 12 residues. Here the CDR3 DNA reads TGTGCCAGCAGCTTAGCGGTCGGCGAGCAGTACTTC. This translates into CASSLAVGEQYF.

Note on this clone: Compared with germline, one end of the junction differs, possibly owing to a read error. V and J are TRBV7-2 and TRBJ2-2; 9 bases agree with TRBD2. Per the germline V gene, CDR1 is SGHTA and CDR2 is FQGNSA. The CDR3 consists of 16 residues. Here the CDR3 DNA reads TGTGCCAGCAGCCTAGCGGGACTAGTCCCAACCGGGGAGCTGTTTTTT. This encodes CASSLAGLVPTGELFF.

This chain uses TRBV5-1 with TRBJ2-3; 7 bases are a match to TRBD2. V lost 5 bases and J lost 6; bases outside the gene matches: 12. The CDR3 is made up of 15 amino acids. Germline assignment: CDR1 SGHRS and CDR2 YFSETQ. The CDR3 DNA reads as TGCGCCAGCAGTACTCCTAGCGGACCTCGGGATACGCAGTATTTT. Its translation is CASSTPSGPRDTQYF.

V gene TRBV6-4 combines with J gene TRBJ2-1, with 11 positions matching TRBD1. CDR3 length: 15 amino acids. CDR1 MRHNA and CDR2 SNTAGT come from the germline V gene. V dropped 4 bases and J dropped 3; count of bases not matched to a gene: 2. The CDR3 sequence is CASSAGTGGYNEQFF. CDR3 DNA sequence: TGTGCCAGCAGTGCCGGGACAGGGGGCTACAATGAGCAGTTCTTC.

This chain uses TRBV18 with TRBJ2-7; TRBD1 matches at 8 bases. J lost 7 bases, V lost 3 bases, and 20 bases had no gene match. CDR1 is KGHSH and CDR2 is LQKENI in the germline V gene. The CDR3 totals 18 residues. The DNA for the CDR3 is TGTGCCAGCTCACCCCCTGGGCTTTTTGGACAGGGAGGATGGGAGCAGTACTTC. It specifies CASSPPGLFGQGGWEQYF.

The chain uses TRBV5-6 and TRBJ2-5; D is tentatively TRBD1 or TRBD2 (6 bases each). CDR3 length: 15 residues. Trimming took 2 bases from V and 5 from J, leaving 16 bases between them. CDR1 is SGHDT and CDR2 is YYEEEE in the germline V gene. The CDR3: CASSFRRLGGETQYF. The CDR3 coding sequence is TGTGCCAGCAGCTTTCGGCGACTAGGGGGTGAGACCCAGTACTTC.

V gene TRBV19 combines with J gene TRBJ1-1; D call uncertain. Between the trimmed V and J ends, which lost 2 bases and 1 base, there was a span of 5 bases. The CDR3 has 13 residues. Germline V lookup: CDR1 LNHDA, CDR2 SQIVND (reference sequence). The CDR3 region is CASSIKGNTEAFF. CDR3 DNA sequence: TGTGCCAGTAGTATAAAGGGGAACACTGAAGCTTTCTTT.

This chain joins TRBV29-1 and TRBJ1-2; 8 bases are a match to TRBD1. The CDR3 loop spans 16 amino acids. Losses at the gene ends were 4 bases for V and 0 bases for J; bases not matched to a gene: 10. CDR1 is SQVTM and CDR2 is ANQGSEA in the germline V gene. Here the CDR3 reads CSVAGMTGASNYGYTF. The CDR3 DNA sequence: TGCAGCGTTGCGGGGATGACAGGGGCATCTAACTATGGCTACACCTTC.

The chain employs TRBV2 and TRBJ2-1; D perhaps matches TRBD1 (6 bases). In germline, CDR1 is SNHLY, CDR2 FYNNEI. V lost 5 bases and J lost 6, with 14 bases in between. This CDR3 is 14 amino acids long. The CDR3 spells CASSTGTIGNEQFF. The CDR3 nucleotides read TGTGCCAGCAGTACCGGGACAATCGGCAATGAGCAGTTCTTC.

The chain joins TRBV5-8 to TRBJ1-2, with unresolved D. The germline V and J ends were trimmed by 2 bases and 2 bases, with 7 bases remaining between them. The CDR3 is 13 amino acids. The germline CDR1 and CDR2 sequences are SGHTS and YDEGEE. CDR3: CASSFSENYGYTF. In DNA, the CDR3 is TGTGCCAGCAGCTTCTCGGAGAACTATGGCTACACCTTC.

CDR3 DNA sequence: TGCGCCAGCAGTCCTGGGGAAAGCAATCAGCCCCAGCATTTT. It encodes CASSPGESNQPQHF. The chain joins TRBV23-1 to TRBJ1-5; D not resolved. TRBV23-1 is designated an ORF whose function remains uncertain. The CDR3 has 14 residues. Trimming cost V 4 bases and J 1 base, with 8 bases left between them.

In nucleotides, the CDR3 is TGCAGCGTGCGGACTAGCGGTTCAGCCAAAAACATTCAGTACTTC. Protein sequence: CSVRTSGSAKNIQYF. V is TRBV29-1 and J is TRBJ2-4; TRBD2 matches 10 bases. Germline values: CDR1 SQVTM, CDR2 ANQGSEA. The V segment lost 6 bases and the J segment 0 bases; nucleotides outside the gene matches: 5. This CDR3 has 15 amino acids.

The V and J genes are TRBV19 and TRBJ2-7; 8 bases agree with TRBD2. The ends lost 7 bases at V and 0 bases at J; junction bases unmatched: 5. Germline lookup yields CDR1 LNHDA and CDR2 SQIVND (reference sequence). The CDR3 is 14 amino acids. CDR3 in DNA: TGTGCCAGTACCGGGAGGGGGGGCTCCTACGAGCAGTACTTC. It codes for CASTGRGGSYEQYF.